This TCR beta chain was captured in a study of shared clonotypes between healthy human individuals (dated by TCRdb to 2020 to 2022). Describing the broader study: The cohort comprised a couple of women and a few men aged 18 to 49 years. For each donor, CD4 naive and CD4 memory were each run on three plates, CD8 naive on two plates, and CD8 memory on one plate. To estimate repertoire size and how much clonotype sharing occurs between individuals, the study deeply sequenced the blood TCR repertoires of five healthy adults. Different laboratories and diverse techniques were used to prepare libraries and sequence TCR repertoires, to increase sequencing depth and limit assay-specific biases. Leukapheresis yielded between about 0.85 and 10 billion PBMCs per donor. Findings and caveats that apply to the study as a whole: Higher generation probabilities were observed for clonotypes shared by all four sorted-subset donors than for non-shared clonotypes. Estimated clonotype richness was generally larger for naive than for memory subsets. Rarefaction of sorted-subset datasets indicated incomplete sequencing despite the large sequencing depth. Based on pairwise subsampling, the degree of clonotype sharing among donors was expected to be affected by sequencing depth. Across a handful of donors, roughly 5.4% of naive CD4, roughly 3.8% of naive CD8, 2% to 2.5% of memory CD4, and 0.4% of memory CD8 clonotypes were shared. The genetic and exposure-history diversity represented was limited by the small number of donors. Sampling was restricted to blood, and TCR repertoires in tissue are likely to differ from TCR repertoires in blood.

Healthy HIV-negative adults with no recently reported acute infections or vaccinations were included as donors. Every donor was a Caucasian adult living in Nashville, Tennessee, USA. Magnetic negative selection was used to enrich CD4+ T cells, after which naive cells were positively selected on CD45RA and the negative fraction became the memory subset. Blood was obtained by leukapheresis, after which PBMCs were separated by Ficoll-Histopaque density gradient centrifugation and cryopreserved in liquid nitrogen vapor phase. Analytical flow cytometry was used to check the purity and quantity of every magnetically sorted T cell population. From each sorted fraction, genomic DNA was isolated and quantified by UV absorbance on a Nanodrop 2000c. As regards this clone: This clone's antigen is unknown. No base quality values were provided; no much bigger clone lies one nucleotide off.

The CDR3 has 15 amino acids, counting the end cysteine and phenylalanine. Only the CDR3 region is kept as DNA, spanning 45 bases read in frame from base 1. CDR1 and CDR2 are read off the germline V gene as SGDLS and YYNGEE. V ends up 0 bases short and J 4 bases short, with an unmatched junction base count of 2. Using the deep immunoSEQ assay, TCR CDR3 regions were amplified from genomic DNA by multiplex PCR. Genomic DNA extracted from each cell subset was distributed evenly over all wells of several immunoSEQ 96-well plates, and each plate served as one replicate. For sorted subsets, 150 to 200 ng genomic DNA, equal to 30,000 or so T cell genomes, was loaded into each replicate PCR. The purified libraries were quantified using a Qubit 3.0 fluorometer, sized with a Bioanalyzer 2100, and then quantified again using the KAPA Library Quantification kit. Each immunoSEQ 96-well plate was sequenced on its own single-read 150-cycle Illumina NextSeq 550 flow cell. Turning to the authors' computational methods: The immunoSEQ output contained only junctional sequences without quality scores, so filtering could not match that applied to full-length reads. Sequences were annotated with PyIR, a Python wrapper for IgBLAST v1.9, and V/J genes and CDR3 were assigned using IMGT germline references. Any read was removed if the V/J assignment was weak (E-value above 1e-6), the CDR3 was missing, or the read contained stop codons, out-of-frame junctions, or ambiguous translated residues. V3J clonotypes were defined by identical inferred V gene, J gene, and CDR3 amino acid sequence. The percentage overlap between two repertoires was calculated by dividing the number of shared unique clonotypes by the size of the smaller repertoire. RTK rarefaction, the Chao1 estimator, and Recon v2.1 estimates of unobserved clonotypes were used to assess repertoire richness. For all TCRbeta clonotypes obtained by the gDNA method from a few donors, generation probabilities were computed with OLGA. TCRdb carries this immuneACCESS record with in-frame sequences only. Its versions omit some clonotypes, under half of them owing to an unresolved V gene in the studies checked, with the rest unexplained. The D gene and trimming were derived from the DNA, and the V and J assignments and clone size from that table. The sample yields 950,000 to 1,300,000 clones; about 76% were counted once. Together, the top ten hold approximately 1.5% of the sample.

The source material was memory CD4+ T cells sorted from blood. Reading the label with the study, this specimen's cell subset or site is: CD45RA-negative fraction. The rearrangement combines TRBV9 with TRBJ2-1; TRBD2 agrees with 9 junctional bases. The clonotype was recovered from a young man in good health. The sequenced DNA is TGTGCCAGCAGCGTAGAACTAGCGGGTTACAATGAGCAGTTCTTC. This gives the protein CASSVELAGYNEQFF.